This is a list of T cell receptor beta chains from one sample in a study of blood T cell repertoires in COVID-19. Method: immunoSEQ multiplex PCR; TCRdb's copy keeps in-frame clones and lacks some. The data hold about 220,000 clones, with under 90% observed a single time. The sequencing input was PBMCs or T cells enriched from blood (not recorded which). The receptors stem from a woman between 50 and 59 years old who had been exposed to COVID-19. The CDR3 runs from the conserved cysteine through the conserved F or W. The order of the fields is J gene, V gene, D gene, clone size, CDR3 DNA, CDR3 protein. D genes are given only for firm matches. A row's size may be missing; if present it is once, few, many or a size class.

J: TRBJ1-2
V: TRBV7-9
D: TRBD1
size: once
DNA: TGTGCCAGCAGCCGACAGGGTGAAGCTAACTATGGCTACACCTTC
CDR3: CASSRQGEANYGYTF

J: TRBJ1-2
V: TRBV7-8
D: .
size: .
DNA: TGTGCCAGCAGCTTAGCGGGGCAGAACGGGGGCTACACCTTC
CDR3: CASSLAGQNGGYTF

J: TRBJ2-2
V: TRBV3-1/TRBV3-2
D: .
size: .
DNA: TGTGCCAGCAGCCAAGTAGCCCGAAACACCGGGGAGCTGTTTTTT
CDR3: CASSQVARNTGELFF

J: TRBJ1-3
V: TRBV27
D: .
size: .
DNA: TGTGCCAGCAGTTTTCTCCCGGTTGAAGGGGATGGAAACACCATATATTTT
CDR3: CASSFLPVEGDGNTIYF

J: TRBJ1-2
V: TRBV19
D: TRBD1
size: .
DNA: TGTGCCAGTAGGGACAGGGGGCAAGCAAACTATGGCTACACCTTC
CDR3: CASRDRGQANYGYTF

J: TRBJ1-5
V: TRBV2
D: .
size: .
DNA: TGTGCCAGCAGAATACAGGGAAATCAGCCCCAGCATTTT
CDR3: CASRIQGNQPQHF

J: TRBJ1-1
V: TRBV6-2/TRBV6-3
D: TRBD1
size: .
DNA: TGTGCCAGCAGTTACCCAAAAGGACAGGGGTTGGTGACTTTCTTT
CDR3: CASSYPKGQGLVTFF

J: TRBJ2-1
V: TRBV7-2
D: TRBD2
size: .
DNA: TGTGCCAGCAGCGAGGGCGGGGGGCCGAATGAGCAGTTCTTC
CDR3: CASSEGGGPNEQFF

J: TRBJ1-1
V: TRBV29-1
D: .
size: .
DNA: TGCAGCGTTGACGGATCGGGGGGAGTTAGATCTGAAGCTTTCTTT
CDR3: CSVDGSGGVRSEAFF

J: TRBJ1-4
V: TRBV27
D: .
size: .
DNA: TGTGCCAGCACATCAGGACTTCAGGGGGAAAAACTGTTTTTT
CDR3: CASTSGLQGEKLFF

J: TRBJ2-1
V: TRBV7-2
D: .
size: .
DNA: TGTGCCAGCAGCTTAAAGAGAGGGAACCATGAGCAGTTCTTC
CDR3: CASSLKRGNHEQFF

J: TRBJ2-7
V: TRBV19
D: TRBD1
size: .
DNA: TGTGCCAGTGGGACAGGGGGCTTCGGGCAGTACTTC
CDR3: CASGTGGFGQYF

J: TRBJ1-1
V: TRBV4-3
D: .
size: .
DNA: TGCGCCAGCAGCCAATCCGACCAGGGTGAAGCTTTCTTT
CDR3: CASSQSDQGEAFF

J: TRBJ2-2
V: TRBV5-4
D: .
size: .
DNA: TGTGCCAGCAGCTTGCCTAGCTCCGGGGAGCTGTTTTTT
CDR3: CASSLPSSGELFF

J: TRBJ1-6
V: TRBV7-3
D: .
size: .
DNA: TGTGCCAGCAGCCTACTCGATAATTCACCCCTCCACTTT
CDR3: CASSLLDNSPLHF

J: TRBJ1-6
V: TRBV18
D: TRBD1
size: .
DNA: TGTGCCAGCTCACCTACGACAGGGGGTAAACGTTCACCCCTCCACTTT
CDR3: CASSPTTGGKRSPLHF

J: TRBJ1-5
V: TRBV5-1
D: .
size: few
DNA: TGCGCCAGCAGCTCCTTGCCCGAGGGGCCCCAGCATTTT
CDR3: CASSSLPEGPQHF

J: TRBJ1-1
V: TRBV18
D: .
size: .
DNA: TGTGCCAGCTCACCGGTAGTCGACATGAACACTGAAGCTTTCTTT
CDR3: CASSPVVDMNTEAFF

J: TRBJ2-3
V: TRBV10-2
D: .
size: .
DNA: TGCGCCAGCAGTAGAGGGGACTCGTCACCGGATACGCAGTATTTT
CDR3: CASSRGDSSPDTQYF

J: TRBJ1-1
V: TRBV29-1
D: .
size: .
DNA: TGCAGCGTCTACACCGGACAATCCACTGAAGCTTTCTTT
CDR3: CSVYTGQSTEAFF

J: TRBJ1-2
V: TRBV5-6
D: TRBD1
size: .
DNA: TGTGCCAGCAGCGGTTTGACAGGGGGCAAAGGCTACACCTTC
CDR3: CASSGLTGGKGYTF

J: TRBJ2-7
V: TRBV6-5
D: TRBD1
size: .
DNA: TGTGCCAGCAATTCGGGACAGTCCTACGAGCAGTACTTC
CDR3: CASNSGQSYEQYF

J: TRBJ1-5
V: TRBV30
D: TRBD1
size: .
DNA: TGTGCCTGGAGTGTACGACAGGGTAATCAGCCCCAGCATTTT
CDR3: CAWSVRQGNQPQHF

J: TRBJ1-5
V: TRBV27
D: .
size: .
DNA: TGTGCCAGCAGTTTAGACTACAATCAGCCCCAGCATTTT
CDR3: CASSLDYNQPQHF

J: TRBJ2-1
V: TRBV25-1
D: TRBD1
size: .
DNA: TGTGCCAGCAGAGGACAGGGTAATAGGGGCTCCTACAATGAGCAGTTCTTC
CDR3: CASRGQGNRGSYNEQFF

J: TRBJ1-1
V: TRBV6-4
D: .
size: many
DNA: TGTGCCAGCAGTCGGGAGGCGAACACTGAAGCTTTCTTT
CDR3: CASSREANTEAFF

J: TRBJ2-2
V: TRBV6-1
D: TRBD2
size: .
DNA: TGTGCCAGCAGTGAATTGGCGGGGGTCGGGGAGCTGTTTTTT
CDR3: CASSELAGVGELFF

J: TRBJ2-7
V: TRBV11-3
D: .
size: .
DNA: TGTGCCAGCAGCTTAGGGGAGGTCCCCTACGAGCAGTACTTC
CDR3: CASSLGEVPYEQYF

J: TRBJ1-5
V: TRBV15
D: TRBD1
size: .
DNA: TGTGCCACCAAGCGGGACAGGGGACCCAATCAGCCCCAGCATTTT
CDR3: CATKRDRGPNQPQHF

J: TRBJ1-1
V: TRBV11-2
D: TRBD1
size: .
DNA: TGTGCCAGCAGCAAAGGGGCAGGGGGAAACACTGAAGCTTTCTTT
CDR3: CASSKGAGGNTEAFF

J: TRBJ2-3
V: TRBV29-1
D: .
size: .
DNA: TGCAGCGTTGTGGCGGGATTTACGCAGTATTTT
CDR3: CSVVAGFTQYF

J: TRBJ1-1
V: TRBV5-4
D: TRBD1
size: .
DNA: TGTGCCAGCAGCCCTTCCCGGACAGGGGGTTGGAACACTGAAGCTTTCTTT
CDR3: CASSPSRTGGWNTEAFF

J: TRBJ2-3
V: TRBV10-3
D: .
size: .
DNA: TGTGCCATCAGTGACTTGAGTAGCACAGATACGCAGTATTTT
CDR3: CAISDLSSTDTQYF

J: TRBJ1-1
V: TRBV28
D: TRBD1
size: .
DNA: TGTGCCAGCAGTTTGTCGGACAGGGAGACGAACACTGAAGCTTTCTTT
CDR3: CASSLSDRETNTEAFF

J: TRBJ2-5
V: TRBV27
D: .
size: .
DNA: TGTGCCAGCAGTTTTAGCGGTGGATTCACAGAGACCCAGTACTTC
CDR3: CASSFSGGFTETQYF

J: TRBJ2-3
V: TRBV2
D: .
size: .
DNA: TGTGCCACCGGCCAGCGATCCGGAACAGATACGCAGTATTTT
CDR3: CATGQRSGTDTQYF

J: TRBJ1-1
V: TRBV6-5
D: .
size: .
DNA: TGTGCCAGCAGCCCCAGAGGGCTTCAGACTGAAGCTTTCTTT
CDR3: CASSPRGLQTEAFF

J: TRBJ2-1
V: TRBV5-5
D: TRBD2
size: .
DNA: TGTGCCAGCAGGTTGGCTAGCGGGGGGTTTGAGCAGTTCTTC
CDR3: CASRLASGGFEQFF

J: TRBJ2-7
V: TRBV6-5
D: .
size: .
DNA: TGTGCCACAAGCGTAACATCCAACGGGTACGAGCAGTACTTC
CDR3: CATSVTSNGYEQYF

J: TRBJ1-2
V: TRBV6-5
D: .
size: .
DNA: TGTGCCATCGGACGACAGATCTCCTATGGCTACACCTTC
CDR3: CAIGRQISYGYTF

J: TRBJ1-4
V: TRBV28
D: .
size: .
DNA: TGTGCCAGCAGCCGGTGGGAGGGAGATGAAAAACTGTTTTTT
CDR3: CASSRWEGDEKLFF

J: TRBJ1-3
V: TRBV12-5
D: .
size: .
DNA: TGTGCTAGTGGTCTGAGGTACACCATATATTTT
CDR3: CASGLRYTIYF

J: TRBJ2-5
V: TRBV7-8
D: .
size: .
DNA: TGTGCCAGCAGCTTATCTAGGGAGACCCAGTACTTC
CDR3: CASSLSRETQYF

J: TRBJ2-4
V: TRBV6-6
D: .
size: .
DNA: TGTGCCAGCAGTCGCCGCCTCATTGCGGGGGCCAAAAACATTCAGTACTTC
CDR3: CASSRRLIAGAKNIQYF

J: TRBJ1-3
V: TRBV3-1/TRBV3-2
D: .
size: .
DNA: TGTGCCAGCAGTCGACAGGCTGGAAACACCATATATTTT
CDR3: CASSRQAGNTIYF

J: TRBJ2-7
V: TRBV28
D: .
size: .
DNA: TGTGCCAGCAGTAGGGGGGGAGGGGGCTACGAGCAGTACTTC
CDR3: CASSRGGGGYEQYF

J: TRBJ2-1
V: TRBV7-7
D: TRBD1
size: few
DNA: TGTGCCAGCAGCATAAGACAGGGGGGTGAGCAGTTCTTC
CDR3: CASSIRQGGEQFF

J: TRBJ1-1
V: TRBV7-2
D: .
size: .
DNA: TGTGCCAGCAGCTCCAGATCAGGGTCGGTATTATGGCCCCGCACTGAAGCTTTCTTT
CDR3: CASSSRSGSVLWPRTEAFF

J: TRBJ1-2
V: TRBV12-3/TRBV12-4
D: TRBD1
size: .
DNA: TGTGCCAGCAGTTTAAACAGGGGGAATGGCTACACCTTC
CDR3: CASSLNRGNGYTF

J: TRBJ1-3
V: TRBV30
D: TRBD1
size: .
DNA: TGTGCCTGCGGCGATAAAAGGGGGCGCCTAAACACCATATATTTT
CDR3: CACGDKRGRLNTIYF

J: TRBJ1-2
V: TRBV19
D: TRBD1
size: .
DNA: TGTGCCAGTAGTATCGGGACAGGGGGAAATGGCTACACCTTC
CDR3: CASSIGTGGNGYTF